This T cell receptor beta chain was identified during a study of blood T cell repertoires in COVID-19. Study-wide context: From the United States, Italy and Spain came samples of acute and convalescent COVID-19. T cells, B-cell-depleted T cells, or PBMCs provided the cDNA or gDNA that served as material.

In the source study's methods: It was from reference gene primer amplification that nucleated cell counts were estimated. Assay: immunoSEQ multiplex PCR; the TCRdb copy retains only in-frame clones and omits some. V and J calls plus clone size are reproduced from that table; the DNA served to infer D and trimming. The sample has approximately 99,000 clones; roughly 89% are singletons. This CDR3 is built from 11 residues. Germline CDR1 and CDR2: ENHRY and SYGVKD. V shed 8 bases and J shed 7 bases, with 9 bases lying between them. Sequenced input: peripheral blood. The receptor was derived from a man in his 70s with active or convalescent COVID-19. The chain carries TRBV10-3 and TRBJ2-1, with D possibly TRBD1 on 6 matching bases. The CDR3 bases are TGTGCCATCGGGGGCTTGAATGAGCAGTTCTTC. Amino acids: CAIGGLNEQFF.